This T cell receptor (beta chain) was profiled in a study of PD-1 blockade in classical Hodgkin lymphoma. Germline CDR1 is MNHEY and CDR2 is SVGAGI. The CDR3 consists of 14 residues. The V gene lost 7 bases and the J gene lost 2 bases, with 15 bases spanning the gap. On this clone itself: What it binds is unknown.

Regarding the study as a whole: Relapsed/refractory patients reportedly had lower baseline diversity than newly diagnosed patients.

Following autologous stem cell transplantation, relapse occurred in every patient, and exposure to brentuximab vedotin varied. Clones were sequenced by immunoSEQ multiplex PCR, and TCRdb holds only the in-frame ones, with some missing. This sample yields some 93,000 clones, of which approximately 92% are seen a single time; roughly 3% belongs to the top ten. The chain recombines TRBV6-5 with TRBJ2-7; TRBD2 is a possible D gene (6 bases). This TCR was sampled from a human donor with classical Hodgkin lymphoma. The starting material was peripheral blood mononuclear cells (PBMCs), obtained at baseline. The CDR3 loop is CASTKEGPPYEQYF. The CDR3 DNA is TGTGCCAGCACCAAGGAGGGGCCCCCCTACGAGCAGTACTTC.